These T cell receptor beta chains were read from a single sample in a study of cytomegalovirus exposure and HLA in healthy donors. Assay used: immunoSEQ multiplex PCR; TCRdb lists only in-frame clones, some missing. The table records about 220,000 clones, less than 85% of them present only once. The sample comprised PBMCs. These receptors all stem from a man between 18 and 35 years old in good health and CMV-seronegative. CDR3s include the opening cysteine and the closing phenylalanine or tryptophan.

cdr3_aa,j_call,v_call
CASSRTGFNEQYF,TRBJ2-7,TRBV5-1
CASSLVSQGNEQYF,TRBJ2-7,TRBV7-8
CASSLGSNQETQYF,TRBJ2-5,TRBV4-1
CASRPSGTHGEKLFF,TRBJ1-4,TRBV19
CAISDLNEQFF,TRBJ2-1,TRBV10-3
CASRGVDEAGAGYEQYF,TRBJ2-7,TRBV19
CASSPDRYYGYTF,TRBJ1-2,TRBV6-5
CASSFLGTNTEAFF,TRBJ1-1,TRBV28
CATGQGKTEAFF,TRBJ1-1,TRBV2
CATSRDWGTGGGEQYF,.,TRBV15
CASSESVAGDRGEQYF,TRBJ2-7,TRBV6-1
CASSPDRGTYGYTF,TRBJ1-2,TRBV10-2
CASPQGGGNTEAFF,TRBJ1-1,TRBV19
CASRKTGTAKKLFF,TRBJ1-4,TRBV6-5
CASSLGTGYNTEAFF,TRBJ1-1,TRBV7-9
CASTFAMNTEAFF,TRBJ1-1,TRBV19
CASSFRDAVAGGTDTQYF,TRBJ2-3,TRBV5-5
CASRGQAGTDTQYF,TRBJ2-3,TRBV6-1
CASSQGPARELTDTQYF,TRBJ2-3,TRBV4-1
CASSTLTGTGTSGANVLTF,TRBJ2-6,TRBV7-9
CASSPRDRASSYEQYF,TRBJ2-7,TRBV5-5
CASSSGTGIGEQYF,TRBJ2-7,TRBV7-2
CASSSFQGLQYF,TRBJ2-7,TRBV5-6
CAWSLGVSGNTIYF,TRBJ1-3,TRBV30
CASTPGGSSYEQYF,.,TRBV28
CASSERGASGYNEQFF,TRBJ2-1,TRBV6-1
CASRMPTVMNTEAFF,TRBJ1-1,TRBV28
CASSLTSAGGTGELFF,TRBJ2-2,TRBV4-1
CASSHTTGTNSPLHF,TRBJ1-6,TRBV11-2
CASSQDGTPKGYGYTF,TRBJ1-2,TRBV14
CASSPLLQGTYEQYF,TRBJ2-7,TRBV7-9
CASSPLRGNYGYTF,TRBJ1-2,TRBV6-1